The 28 T cell receptor beta chains below come from one sample, sequenced in a study of cytomegalovirus exposure and HLA in healthy donors. In the PCR, 60 Vbeta and 13 Jbeta primers were used. Libraries were prepared by immunoSEQ multiplex PCR; TCRdb keeps only in-frame clonotypes and omits some of them. The sample carries about 91,000 clones, less than 70% recorded once. Sequencing was done on a sample of PBMCs. The receptors here all came from a female donor in good health and CMV-seronegative.

The chain links TRBV29-1 to TRBJ1-1; tentative D call: TRBD1 (6 bases). The CDR3 contains 11 residues. Trimming left V 7 bases short and J 5 bases short, with 11 bases between. Germline lookup yields CDR1 SQVTM and CDR2 ANQGSEA. CDR3 amino acids: CSGGGLTEAFF. CDR3 DNA sequence: TGCAGCGGCGGGGGCTTGACTGAAGCTTTCTTT.

The CDR3 loop reads CASRAGVNYGYTF. For the CDR3, the DNA is TGTGCCAGCAGGGCAGGGGTAAACTATGGCTACACCTTC. The rearrangement links TRBV27 to TRBJ1-2, with D tentatively TRBD1 (6 bases). This CDR3 is 13 amino acids long. V lost 6 bases and J lost 2, with 10 bases in between. Germline CDR1 and CDR2: MNHEY and SMNVEV (reference sequence).

This clone was counted between two and nine times. V gene TRBV6-1 combines with J gene TRBJ1-1; D unclear. Germline assignment: CDR1 MNHNS and CDR2 SASEGT. V gave up 7 bases and J gave up 1 base, with 10 bases separating them. The CDR3 spans 13 residues. CDR3 residues: CASKQTRNTEAFF. CDR3 coding DNA: TGTGCCAGCAAACAGACCCGGAACACTGAAGCTTTCTTT.

This rearrangement joins TRBV5-4 to TRBJ1-1; D may be TRBD1 (6 bases). This CDR3 contains 16 residues. V was shortened by 9 bases and J by 0 bases, with 21 bases between the two germline ends. The V gene's germline CDR1 is SGHNT and CDR2 YYREEE (reference sequence). In DNA, the CDR3 is TGTGCCACCTTCTCAGGGGCACATACAGTGAACACTGAAGCTTTCTTT. Its protein is CATFSGAHTVNTEAFF.

The rearrangement links TRBV6-5 to TRBJ2-5; 9 bases agree with TRBD1. Looked up from germline, CDR1 is MNHEY and CDR2 is SVGAGI. The CDR3 is made up of 14 amino acids. The trim removed 5 bases at V and 4 bases at J, leaving 5 bases unmatched. Here the CDR3 DNA reads TGTGCCAGCAGTAGAAACAGGGGGCGAGAGACCCAGTACTTC. Residues: CASSRNRGRETQYF.

This clone was counted a single time. The chain recombines TRBV7-8 with TRBJ2-7; 7 bases match TRBD1. V dropped 0 bases and J dropped 7; count of bases not matched to a gene: 9. CDR1 and CDR2 from the germline V gene are SGHVS and FQNEAQ. The CDR3 length is 15 residues. In DNA, the CDR3 is TGTGCCAGCAGCTTAGCGCTCGACAGGGTGGAAGAGCAGTACTTC. Translating it yields CASSLALDRVEEQYF.

This chain links TRBV2 with TRBJ1-5; the D is unclear. The V gene lost 3 bases and the J gene lost 1 base, with 7 bases spanning the gap. Germline loops: CDR1 SNHLY, CDR2 FYNNEI. CDR3 length equals 14 residues. The DNA for the CDR3 is TGTGCCAGCAGTGAGTCGGGAAGCAATCAGCCCCAGCATTTT. Translated, it gives CASSESGSNQPQHF.

The rearrangement uses TRBV7-9 and TRBJ2-1; 9 nucleotides match TRBD2. The CDR3 extends over 15 amino acids. In germline, CDR1 is SEHNR, CDR2 FQNEAQ (reference sequence). With V trimmed by 1 base and J by 3 bases, 1 base remained unmatched. CDR3 amino acids: CASSLGTSDYNEQFF. DNA for the CDR3: TGTGCCAGCAGCTTAGGGACTAGCGACTACAATGAGCAGTTCTTC.

The chain is built from TRBV9 and TRBJ2-7, with 8 bases fitting TRBD2. Germline V gives CDR1 SGDLS, CDR2 YYNGEE. CDR3 length: 15 residues. The ends lost 0 bases at V and 4 bases at J; junction bases unmatched: 6. In DNA, the CDR3 is TGTGCCAGCAGCGTAGCGGCCAGCGGGAGTTACGAGCAGTACTTC. Its translation: CASSVAASGSYEQYF.

The chain carries TRBV27 and TRBJ2-6; TRBD1 might be the D (5 bases). This CDR3 has 19 amino acids. The V end lost 6 bases, the J end lost 2 bases, and 23 bases lay between the germline ends. Germline V CDR1 and CDR2: MNHEY, SMNVEV (reference sequence). The CDR3 is CASRQQATGFLTGANVLTF. CDR3 in DNA: TGTGCCAGCAGACAACAGGCAACGGGCTTCCTAACTGGGGCCAACGTCCTGACTTTC.

This clone has just a few counts. V usage is TRBV6-4 and J usage is TRBJ2-1; 8 nucleotides agree with TRBD2. The CDR3 spans 14 residues. CDR1 is MRHNA and CDR2 is SNTAGT in the germline V gene. J gave up 3 bases and V 4 bases, and 2 bases lay outside the gene matches. The CDR3 region has the DNA TGTGCCAGCAGTGCGCGGGGGGTCTACAATGAGCAGTTCTTC. It encodes CASSARGVYNEQFF.

This clone was seen only a few times. The gene calls are TRBV28 and TRBJ2-1, with a weak D call TRBD1 (6 bases). Trimming shortened V by 5 bases and J by 0 bases, and 14 bases separated the two germline ends. Germline V gives CDR1 MDHEN, CDR2 SYDVKM. The CDR3 contains 16 residues. The CDR3 sequence: CASSPWTESSYNEQFF. The CDR3 DNA is TGTGCCAGCAGTCCATGGACAGAGAGCTCCTACAATGAGCAGTTCTTC.

The chain uses TRBV5-4 and TRBJ1-2; TRBD1 matches at 9 bases. The CDR3 contains 13 residues. CDR1 and CDR2 (germline): SGHNT, YYREEE (reference sequence). The ends lost 4 bases at V and 8 bases at J; junction bases unmatched: 6. This CDR3 reads CASSTQGAGGYTF. In DNA form, the CDR3 reads TGTGCCAGCAGCACACAGGGGGCGGGCGGCTACACCTTC.

The V and J genes are TRBV9 and TRBJ1-2; 9 positions agree with TRBD1. With V trimmed by 3 bases and J by 5 bases, 5 bases remained unmatched. Germline loops: CDR1 SGDLS, CDR2 YYNGEE. The CDR3 has 14 amino acids. Written as DNA, the CDR3 is TGTGCCAGCAGCGCACCGGACAGGGGATATGGCTACACCTTC. This sequence encodes CASSAPDRGYGYTF.

The rearrangement uses TRBV7-2 and TRBJ1-4; 8 bases agree with TRBD1. This CDR3 spans 16 amino acids. Germline V gene data show CDR1 as SGHTA and CDR2 as FQGNSA. V shed 1 base, J shed 6 bases, and the junction held 7 bases outside the gene matches. This CDR3 is CASSLEGQGVDEKLFF. CDR3 bases: TGTGCCAGCAGCTTAGAAGGACAGGGAGTTGATGAAAAACTGTTTTTT.

This sequence joins TRBV6-9 and TRBJ1-5, with D perhaps matching TRBD1 (6 bases). V dropped 7 bases and J dropped 0 bases, with 13 bases sitting between them. Looked up from germline, CDR1 is MNHGY and CDR2 is SVAAGI. The CDR3 has 15 residues. CDR3 loop: CASKGGQYSNQPQHF. CDR3 nucleotides: TGTGCCAGCAAGGGGGGGCAATATAGCAATCAGCCCCAGCATTTT.

The J gene is TRBJ2-7, the V gene TRBV27; a possible D gene is TRBD1 (6 bases). The germline CDR1 and CDR2 sequences are MNHEY and SMNVEV (reference sequence). This CDR3 has 14 amino acids. V was pared by 4 bases and J by 0 bases, with 10 bases between. The CDR3: CASSSGQYSYEQYF. CDR3 nucleotides: TGTGCCAGCAGTTCCGGACAGTACTCCTACGAGCAGTACTTC.

In its sample, this clone was seen once. The gene calls are TRBV5-4 and TRBJ1-3; D remains unclear. Trimming removed 2 bases at V and 3 bases at J, with 3 bases between. The germline CDR1 and CDR2 sequences are SGHNT and YYREEE (reference sequence). This CDR3 contains 12 residues. Here the CDR3 DNA reads TGTGCCAGCAGCTTCGGTGGAAACACCATATATTTT. It encodes CASSFGGNTIYF.

The V and J genes are TRBV19 and TRBJ2-1, with 9 bases matching TRBD2. This CDR3 contains 14 residues. V trimming: 2 bases; J trimming: 4 bases; junction bases outside the gene matches: 0. Per the germline V gene, CDR1 is LNHDA and CDR2 is SQIVND (reference sequence). CDR3 sequence reads: CASSITSGYNEQFF. The CDR3 DNA is TGTGCCAGTAGTATAACTAGCGGGTACAATGAGCAGTTCTTC.

The V gene is TRBV6-1, the J gene TRBJ1-1, with D hard to call. From germline, CDR1 is MNHNS and CDR2 SASEGT. This CDR3 spans 14 amino acids. V was cut by 8 bases and J by 3 bases, with 16 bases left in between. In DNA, the CDR3 is TGTGCCAGCGGAGAGGAGGGTGAATACACTGAAGCTTTCTTT. Its protein is CASGEEGEYTEAFF.

The chain is built from TRBV28 and TRBJ1-5; a weak D match, TRBD1 (5 bases). This CDR3 comprises 15 residues. Germline V CDR1 and CDR2: MDHEN, SYDVKM. V dropped 3 bases and J dropped 5 bases, with 14 bases sitting between them. For the CDR3, the DNA is TGTGCCAGCAGTTTGAATTGGACACGCTATCAGCCCCAGCATTTT. It yields the protein CASSLNWTRYQPQHF. Drawing the rest from reference TRBV28 and TRBJ1-5, the complete variable domain is DVKVTQSSRYLVKRTGEKVFLECVQDMDHENMFWYRQDPGLGLRLIYFSYDVKMKEKGDIPEGYSVSREKKERFSLILESASTNQTSMYLCASSLNWTRYQPQHFGDGTRLSIL.

This clone was found once. The chain joins TRBV7-8 to TRBJ1-1, with D perhaps matching TRBD1 (6 bases). This CDR3 region has 15 residues. Per germline, CDR1 SGHVS and CDR2 FQNEAQ. The V end was cut by 2 bases, the J end by 7 bases, with 17 bases between. CDR3 in DNA: TGTGCCAGCAGCTTACCACGGGGGGCTGAGGGTGAAGCTTTCTTT. Translating it yields CASSLPRGAEGEAFF.

This chain uses TRBV15 with TRBJ2-3; 9 nucleotides agree with TRBD1. Germline V gene data show CDR1 as LNHNV and CDR2 as YYDKDF (reference sequence). This CDR3 region has 15 residues. V lost 3 bases, J lost 4 bases, and 5 bases stayed unmatched. CDR3 sequence reads: CATSRDRGVSDTQYF. The CDR3 region has the DNA TGTGCCACCAGCAGGGACAGGGGTGTTTCAGATACGCAGTATTTT.

The chain couples TRBV4-2 to TRBJ2-1; possible D gene TRBD1, 5 bases. The ends were cut back, 3 bases at V and 5 bases at J, with 14 bases in the middle. CDR3 size: 15 residues. Germline V gene data show CDR1 as LGHNA and CDR2 as YNFKEQ. CDR3 protein: CASSHRLEGDNEQFF. The CDR3 DNA sequence: TGTGCCAGCAGCCATCGGCTAGAAGGGGACAATGAGCAGTTCTTC.

The V and J genes are TRBV7-9 and TRBJ2-7; 10 nucleotides agree with TRBD1. Unmatched junction bases numbered 3, after V lost 2 bases and J lost 8 bases. Germline V gene data show CDR1 as SEHNR and CDR2 as FQNEAQ (reference sequence). This CDR3 has 13 amino acids. This CDR3 reads CASSLLDRGQQYF. CDR3 DNA sequence: TGTGCCAGCAGCTTATTAGACAGGGGGCAGCAGTACTTC.

V gene TRBV29-1 combines with J gene TRBJ1-1, with D maybe TRBD1 (6 bases). V lost 2 bases, J lost 10 bases, and 14 bases lay in between. CDR1 and CDR2 from the germline V gene are SQVTM and ANQGSEA. The CDR3 sequence is 12 residues long. CDR3 region: CSVENGGQGAFF. The CDR3 DNA is TGCAGCGTTGAAAATGGGGGACAAGGAGCTTTCTTT. The full variable domain, its missing parts supplied by reference TRBV29-1 and TRBJ1-1, is SAVISQKPSRDICQRGTSLTIQCQVDSQVTMMFWYRQQPGQSLTLIATANQGSEATYESGFVIDKFPISRPNLTFSTLTVSNMSPEDSSIYLCSVENGGQGAFFGQGTRLTVV.

The V and J genes are TRBV29-1 and TRBJ2-1; TRBD2 might be the D (6 bases). This CDR3 region has 13 residues. Germline CDR1 is SQVTM and CDR2 is ANQGSEA. V lost 3 bases, J lost 7 bases, and 13 bases lay in between. CDR3 region: CSVDGGMRNEQFF. The CDR3 bases are TGCAGCGTTGATGGCGGGATGAGGAATGAGCAGTTCTTC.

This clone appeared a few times. The V gene is TRBV28, the J gene TRBJ2-1; 8 nucleotides align to TRBD2. The trim removed 9 bases at V and 1 base at J, leaving 17 bases unmatched. Germline V gives CDR1 MDHEN, CDR2 SYDVKM. The length of the CDR3 is 18 residues. CDR3 sequence reads: CASVQAGGPLVSYNEQFF. CDR3 in DNA: TGTGCCAGTGTTCAGGCGGGGGGTCCCCTAGTTTCCTACAATGAGCAGTTCTTC.